This T cell receptor beta chain was recorded in a study of naive CD8 T cells in extremely preterm neonates (dated 2017 in TCRdb). In terms of the full investigation: The abstract gives the adult participants' age range as 25-50 years, whereas the methods give 20-50 years. The study compared TCRbeta CDR3 repertoires of sorted naive CD8+ T cells across four age groups: extremely preterm neonates, term neonates, young children and adults.

Peripheral blood was donated by five healthy children aged roughly 16-56 months undergoing elective routine surgery and by five healthy nonsmoking adults. A FACSAria III cell sorter was used to sort live, Annexin V-negative naive CD8+ T cells (CD3+CD8+CD45RA+CCR7+). Each sample yielded between roughly 18,000 and 110,000 sorted naive CD8+ T cells. Ficoll-Paque density gradient centrifugation was used to isolate mononuclear cells from diluted blood. Mononuclear cells were cryopreserved in roughly 10% DMSO with roughly 90% FBS and stored long term at -150°C before sorting. After thawing, the cells were stained with Annexin V and with antibodies against CD3, CD8, CCR7 and CD45RA. The DNeasy Blood and Tissue Kit was used to extract genomic DNA from sorted cell pellets that had been snap-frozen. General findings and caveats noted by the study authors: Compared with all other age groups, preterm neonates showed significantly lower iChao1 richness (p < 0.05) along with an even clone distribution, indicating a less rich repertoire. The authors noted a small sample size and variable productive template counts among preterm samples as limitations. The proportion of shared CDR3 nucleotide sequences was higher in preterm neonates (approximately 2.5%) than in term neonates (approximately 0.4%), young children (approximately 0.03%) and adults (0.01%). Preterm CDR3s were shorter, with fewer N additions and less junctional trimming, and were closer to germline than those of older groups. Prospective longitudinal studies of preterm and term neonates were called for by the authors so that T cell development could be tracked within individuals.

From cysteine to phenylalanine, the CDR3 is 17 amino acids long. Kept here is only the CDR3 DNA, which spans 51 bases and is read in frame from base 1. V is trimmed back by 0 bases and J by 4 bases, and the junction contains 3 bases that no gene match accounts for. The CDR1 and CDR2 encoded by the germline V gene are SGHTA and FQGNSA. Comments on this clone: Its target antigen remains unknown. No base-level quality is on record; no much larger clone is a single base apart.

A two-step, bias-controlled multiplex PCR was used to amplify TCRbeta CDR3 regions from genomic DNA. The multiplex PCR used primers specific for every TRBV and TRBJ gene segment. The immunoSEQ Assay was used to generate the TCRbeta repertoire data. The paper's data handling went like this. A relative-frequency ratio and a modified nearest-neighbor algorithm were applied to filter and cluster reads so that closely related sequences were merged. V, D and J gene assignments for CDR3 sequences followed IMGT annotation. Template counts were corrected for PCR amplification bias and quantified by comparison with synthetic TCR CDR3 analog sequences. Analyses were restricted to unique productive sequences, meaning in-frame CDR3 sequences without stop codons. The immunoSEQ Analyzer software was used to compute clonality, defined as 1 minus Pielou's evenness, and iChao1 richness. Statistical testing was performed in JMP, using Student's t-test or a non-parametric test depending on Shapiro-Wilk normality results. The source is immuneACCESS, and TCRdb retained only in-frame sequences with V and J called. Part of the clones is not carried over; for the studies checked, unresolved V genes explain less than half of this, and the remainder is unexplained. For V, J and clone size, that table is used; D and trimming come from the DNA. For this sample there are around 6,000 clones; around 97% appear just once. The ten top clones hold roughly 0.36% of the sample.

This TCR came from a human donor in good health. Sequenced input: naive CD8+ T cells from blood. The rearranged segments are TRBV7-2 and TRBJ2-3; the central 14 bases match TRBD2. The nucleotides are TGTGCCAGCAGCTTAGCGCGGACTAGCGGGGGGCCAGATACGCAGTATTTT. Its protein is CASSLARTSGGPDTQYF.